These 23 T cell receptor beta chains were all obtained from the same sample, sequenced in a study of blood T cell repertoires in COVID-19. The repertoire was sequenced with immunoSEQ multiplex PCR; TCRdb's copy has only in-frame clones and lacks some. The data show 190,000 or so clones, about 90% seen once. Sequenced: peripheral blood. The source is a woman in her 70s with acute or convalescent COVID-19.

This clone was seen a handful of times. The rearrangement uses TRBV7-9 and TRBJ2-3, with TRBD1 matching over 8 bases. V was pared by 6 bases and J by 1 base, with 3 bases of the junction left unmatched. The germline V gene encodes CDR1 SEHNR and CDR2 FQNEAQ (reference sequence). The CDR3 extends over 14 amino acids. The CDR3 DNA reads TGTGCCAGCAGTTGGACAGGGCGCACAGATACGCAGTATTTT. As protein: CASSWTGRTDTQYF.

This clone appeared once. The chain joins TRBV5-1 to TRBJ1-6, with 8 bases aligning to TRBD1. The length of the CDR3 is 16 residues. Germline V lookup: CDR1 SGHRS, CDR2 YFSETQ. With 3 bases clipped from V and 4 bases from J, the junction kept 6 bases outside the gene matches. This CDR3 reads CASSYSQGEYNSPLHF. In DNA, the CDR3 is TGCGCCAGCAGCTACTCACAGGGGGAATATAATTCACCCCTCCACTTT.

J is TRBJ1-1 and V is TRBV3-1 (or the pseudogene TRBV3-2), with 8 positions matching TRBD1. Germline V CDR1 and CDR2: LGHDT, YNNKEL (reference sequence). The CDR3 has 12 amino acids. V trimming: 8 bases; J trimming: 6 bases; junction bases outside the gene matches: 5. The CDR3 sequence is CASGQGSPEAFF. The CDR3 nucleotides read TGTGCCAGCGGACAGGGATCCCCTGAAGCTTTCTTT.

V is TRBV14 and J is TRBJ2-2; D might be TRBD1 (5 bases). From germline, CDR1 is SGHDN and CDR2 FVKESK. Trimming removed 2 bases at V and 4 bases at J, with 11 bases between. The CDR3 length is 15 residues. The CDR3 region is CASSQRGGSTGELFF. The CDR3 nucleotides are TGTGCCAGCAGCCAAAGGGGTGGGTCCACCGGGGAGCTGTTTTTT.

The chain recombines TRBV6-1 with TRBJ2-7, with 7 bases identical to TRBD1. CDR3 size: 15 residues. Germline loops: CDR1 MNHNS, CDR2 SASEGT. After removal of 2 bases from V and 5 bases from J, the junction contained 9 bases not matched to a gene. The CDR3 sequence is CASSEPAGGKDEQYF. The CDR3 nucleotides are TGTGCCAGCAGTGAACCGGCAGGGGGTAAGGACGAGCAGTACTTC.

The CDR3 bases are TGTGCCAGCAGCGTCGGACAGGGGTGGACCACTGAAGCTTTCTTT. As protein: CASSVGQGWTTEAFF. J is TRBJ1-1 and V is TRBV9; TRBD1 agrees at 9 bases. V dropped 2 bases and J dropped 4; count of bases not matched to a gene: 6. Germline values: CDR1 SGDLS, CDR2 YYNGEE. The CDR3 is 15 residues long.

J is TRBJ2-1 and V is TRBV23-1; TRBD2 matches at 7 bases. TRBV23-1 is an open reading frame, and its role is uncertain. The CDR3 is made up of 15 amino acids. V was pared by 6 bases and J by 6 bases, with 11 bases of the junction left unmatched. CDR3 region: CASSDRGRGGNEQFF. The CDR3, as DNA: TGCGCCAGCAGCGACCGCGGGAGAGGTGGCAATGAGCAGTTCTTC.

The chain employs TRBV21-1 and TRBJ1-6. TRBV21-1 is noted as a pseudogene. This CDR3 comprises 16 residues. In DNA, the CDR3 is TGTGCCAGCAGCAAAGGCGGCTCCTCCTATAATTCACCCCTCCACTTT. Protein: CASSKGGSSYNSPLHF.

This clone is a singleton in its sample. The chain recombines TRBV12-3 or TRBV12-4 with TRBJ2-5; tentative D call: TRBD2 (5 bases). The germline V and J ends were trimmed by 5 bases and 3 bases, with 10 bases remaining between them. CDR3 size: 13 residues. The CDR3: CASSRTVKETQYF. The DNA of the CDR3 is TGTGCCAGCAGTAGGACTGTGAAAGAGACCCAGTACTTC.

A note on this clone: A junction boundary mismatches the germline segment, possibly from a read error. The rearrangement links TRBV2 to TRBJ1-5; weak D call: TRBD1 (5 bases). This CDR3 comprises 13 residues. From germline, CDR1 is SNHLY and CDR2 FYNNEI. The CDR3 here is CASREEGRQPQHF. The CDR3 nucleotides read TGTGCCAGCAGAGAAGAGGGGAGGCAGCCCCAGCATTTT. Filled out from reference TRBV2 and TRBJ1-5, the complete variable domain reads EPEVTQTPSHQVTQMGQEVILRCVPISNHLYFYWYRQILGQKVEFLVSFYNNEISEKSEIFDDQFSVERPDGSNFTLKIRSTKLEDSAMYFCASREEGRQPQHFGDGTRLSIL.

The chain joins TRBV7-2 to TRBJ2-3; a weak D match, TRBD1 (6 bases). This CDR3 comprises 16 residues. Per the germline V gene, CDR1 is SGHTA and CDR2 is FQGNSA. With 6 bases removed from V and 3 bases from J, the gap between germline ends came to 19 bases. The CDR3 bases are TGTGCCAGCAGGTTTAGCAGGACAGTTGGGACAGATACGCAGTATTTT. Translation gives CASRFSRTVGTDTQYF.

The chain carries TRBV4-3 and TRBJ1-2, with a possible D match to TRBD1 (5 bases). Germline V CDR1 and CDR2: LGHNA, YSLEER. This CDR3 contains 13 residues. Trimming removed 2 bases from V and 7 bases from J, with 11 bases in between. The CDR3, as DNA: TGCGCCAGCAGCCAATCAGGGTTTGGTGGCTACACCTTC. Its translation is CASSQSGFGGYTF.

V is TRBV28 and J is TRBJ1-5; possibly TRBD1 for D (5 bases). The CDR3 runs 13 residues. The V gene lost 3 bases and the J gene lost 6 bases, with 9 bases spanning the gap. Germline V gene lookup returns CDR1 MDHEN and CDR2 SYDVKM. The CDR3 reads CASSFGGAQPQHF. The CDR3, as DNA: TGTGCCAGCAGTTTTGGAGGGGCTCAGCCCCAGCATTTT.

Here the CDR3 DNA reads TGTGCCAGCAGTTTATCGGGGGGATGGCACACTGAAGCTTTCTTT. It is translated as CASSLSGGWHTEAFF. The chain joins TRBV7-3 to TRBJ1-1, with D perhaps TRBD1 (5 bases). Trimming pared 6 bases from V and 3 bases from J, leaving 17 bases between. The CDR3 runs to 15 residues. The V gene's germline CDR1 is SGHTA and CDR2 FQGTGA.

The gene calls are TRBV5-6 and TRBJ2-5, with 7 bases matching TRBD1. Trimming took 3 bases from V and 0 from J; bases not matched to a gene: 2. Germline V gene data show CDR1 as SGHDT and CDR2 as YYEEEE. The CDR3 covers 14 residues. CDR3 sequence reads: CASSYRGHQETQYF. CDR3 nucleotide sequence: TGTGCCAGCAGCTACAGGGGCCACCAAGAGACCCAGTACTTC.

This chain connects TRBV7-9 to TRBJ2-3; no reliable D call. V lost 5 bases to trimming and J lost 6 bases, with 9 bases between them. The germline V gene has CDR1 SEHNR and CDR2 FQNEAQ (reference sequence). CDR3 length: 12 residues. The CDR3 DNA follows: TGTGCCAGCAGCCCCGAGGCGGATACGCAGTATTTT. Amino acid sequence: CASSPEADTQYF.

Comment on this clone: The identical CDR3 is also encoded by other nucleotide sequences in the sample. The rearrangement joins TRBV18 to TRBJ2-3; D unresolved. Trimming shortened V by 3 bases and J by 0 bases, and 7 bases separated the two germline ends. This CDR3 spans 14 amino acids. The germline CDR1 and CDR2 sequences are KGHSH and LQKENI. The CDR3 nucleotides are TGTGCCAGCTCACCCTTAGATAGCACAGATACGCAGTATTTT. This encodes CASSPLDSTDTQYF.

The V and J genes are TRBV11-2 and TRBJ1-2; maybe TRBD1 (6 bases). This CDR3 is 13 amino acids long. From germline, CDR1 is SGHAT and CDR2 FQNNGV. Trimming shortened V by 5 bases and J by 6 bases, and 13 bases separated the two germline ends. CDR3 sequence reads: CASSPRRGDGYTF. The CDR3 DNA reads as TGTGCCAGCAGCCCTCGCAGGGGTGATGGCTACACCTTC.

This clone showed up many times. For the CDR3, the DNA is TGCAGCGTCCTCGAGGGGACAGGGGTGAACTACGAGCAGTACTTC. It translates to CSVLEGTGVNYEQYF. The V and J genes are TRBV29-1 and TRBJ2-7, with 10 bases that match TRBD1. Looked up from germline, CDR1 is SQVTM and CDR2 is ANQGSEA. There are 15 residues in the CDR3. Trimming cost V 6 bases and J 3 bases; bases outside gene matches: 11.

As for this clone: Other DNA variants within this sample encode the same CDR3. The gene calls are TRBV5-5 and TRBJ1-2; no reliable D call. Germline V gives CDR1 SGHKS, CDR2 YYEKEE (reference sequence). The CDR3 has 14 amino acids. Trimming pared 0 bases from V and 4 bases from J, leaving 10 bases between. CDR3 sequence: CASSLEAGFYGYTF. Written as DNA, the CDR3 is TGTGCCAGCAGCTTGGAGGCAGGCTTCTATGGCTACACCTTC.

Only one count was recorded for this clone. The chain couples TRBV12-5 to TRBJ1-2, with D unresolved. Trimming removed 7 bases at V and 1 base at J, with 13 bases between. CDR3 length: 14 residues. Germline CDR1 LGHNT, CDR2 FRNRAP. CDR3 protein: CASARQAHNYGYTF. The DNA of the CDR3 is TGTGCTAGTGCCCGCCAGGCCCATAACTATGGCTACACCTTC. Full variable domain (remainder filled in from reference TRBV12-5 and TRBJ1-2): DARVTQTPRHKVTEMGQEVTMRCQPILGHNTVFWYRQTMMQGLELLAYFRNRAPLDDSGMPKDRFSAEMPDATLATLKIQPSEPRDSAVYFCASARQAHNYGYTFGSGTRLTVV.

The rearrangement uses TRBV5-4 and TRBJ2-2; 7 bases agree with TRBD2. Germline V gene lookup returns CDR1 SGHNT and CDR2 YYREEE (reference sequence). Trimming cost V 2 bases and J 2 bases; bases outside gene matches: 3. The CDR3 extends over 15 amino acids. The CDR3 coding sequence is TGTGCCAGCAGCTTCCAGCGGGGTAACACCGGGGAGCTGTTTTTT. This translates into CASSFQRGNTGELFF. Full variable domain (missing parts from reference TRBV5-4 and TRBJ2-2): ETGVTQSPTHLIKTRGQQVTLRCSSQSGHNTVSWYQQALGQGPQFIFQYYREEENGRGNFPPRFSGLQFPNYSSELNVNALELDDSALYLCASSFQRGNTGELFFGEGSRLTVL.

This chain joins TRBV7-6 and TRBJ1-2, with 11 bases that match TRBD1. This CDR3 is 16 amino acids long. With V trimmed by 1 base and J by 7 bases, 8 bases remained unmatched. Germline loops: CDR1 SGHVS, CDR2 FNYEAQ. The CDR3 region has the DNA TGTGCCAGCAGCTTAGGGACAGGGGGCGCAGGGCTTGGCTACACCTTC. Protein sequence: CASSLGTGGAGLGYTF.